Below are 14 T cell receptor beta chains sequenced from a single sample in a study of control samples from healthy donors and cancer patients. The protocol was immunoSEQ multiplex PCR, while the TCRdb copy is restricted to in-frame clones and leaves out a portion. The repertoire consists of about 98,000 clones, with roughly 78% occurring once and the leading ten covering 1.5% to 2%. Material: blood. Receptor source: a man aged 60 to 75 in good health.

The chain employs TRBV3-1 (or the pseudogene TRBV3-2) and TRBJ2-2, with TRBD1 as a possible D gene (6 bases). V was trimmed by 4 bases and J by 6 bases, leaving 18 bases between them. CDR1 is LGHDT, CDR2 YNNKEL, per germline (reference sequence). This CDR3 contains 16 residues. The CDR3 sequence is CASSLGTLSRPGELFF. In DNA, the CDR3 is TGTGCCAGCAGCCTCGGGACACTCAGCCGACCCGGGGAGCTGTTTTTT.

This clone was detected once. The V call is TRBV10-1, the J call TRBJ2-1; TRBD2 might be the D (5 bases). The CDR3 is 13 residues long. V was shortened by 5 bases and J by 6 bases, with 11 bases between the two germline ends. Germline V gene data show CDR1 as WNHNN and CDR2 as SYGVQD (reference sequence). The CDR3 protein is CASSQEVSNEQFF. CDR3 coding DNA: TGCGCCAGCAGTCAGGAGGTGTCCAATGAGCAGTTCTTC.

The chain links TRBV19 to TRBJ2-5; the D gene is possibly TRBD2 (5 bases). Germline V gene data show CDR1 as LNHDA and CDR2 as SQIVND (reference sequence). This CDR3 region has 16 residues. Trimming pared 5 bases from V and 4 bases from J, leaving 20 bases between. CDR3 bases: TGTGCCAGTAGTGCCGCAACCTCGGGGTTCGGAGAGACCCAGTACTTC. Protein sequence: CASSAATSGFGETQYF.

The gene calls are TRBV19 and TRBJ1-5, with D perhaps TRBD1 (5 bases). The CDR3 contains 13 residues. The V and J ends lost 3 bases and 7 bases respectively, with 10 bases between them. CDR1 and CDR2 (germline): LNHDA, SQIVND (reference sequence). The CDR3 here is CASSIWGRQPQHF. In nucleotides, the CDR3 is TGTGCCAGTAGTATTTGGGGGAGGCAGCCCCAGCATTTT.

This chain joins TRBV11-2 and TRBJ2-7; D gene ambiguous. Germline-derived CDR1 and CDR2 are SGHAT and FQNNGV. CDR3 size: 17 residues. Trimming took off 0 bases at V and 0 bases at J, with 15 bases between the two ends. DNA of the CDR3: TGTGCCAGCAGCTTAGAGTGGCAAGGAACGAGCTCCTACGAGCAGTACTTC. As protein: CASSLEWQGTSSYEQYF.

CDR3 amino acids: CASSGWDGWEKLFF. Written as DNA, the CDR3 is TGTGCCAGCAGCGGATGGGACGGTTGGGAAAAACTGTTTTTT. J is TRBJ1-4 and V is TRBV7-9, with a weak D call TRBD1 (5 bases). V was cut by 5 bases and J by 8 bases, with 15 bases left in between. Germline values: CDR1 SEHNR, CDR2 FQNEAQ (reference sequence). The CDR3 covers 14 residues.

The V and J genes are TRBV7-9 and TRBJ2-5, with D perhaps matching TRBD1 (5 bases). The CDR3 has 11 amino acids. Per the germline V gene, CDR1 is SEHNR and CDR2 is FQNEAQ (reference sequence). Deletions cut 8 bases from V and 6 bases from J, with 10 bases between. CDR3 sequence reads: CASGAGQTQYF. For the CDR3, the DNA is TGTGCCAGCGGGGCTGGGCAGACCCAGTACTTC. Full variable domain (remainder filled in from reference TRBV7-9 and TRBJ2-5): DTGVSQNPRHKITKRGQNVTFRCDPISEHNRLYWYRQTLGQGPEFLTYFQNEAQLEKSRLLSDRFSAERPKGSFSTLEIQRTEQGDSAMYLCASGAGQTQYFGPGTRLLVL.

The V gene is TRBV27, the J gene TRBJ1-2; no clear D gene. The CDR3 length is 14 residues. Deletions cut 7 bases from V and 8 bases from J, with 20 bases between. Germline V lookup: CDR1 MNHEY, CDR2 SMNVEV (reference sequence). This chain's CDR3 is CASTPTWTRGGYTF. DNA of the CDR3: TGTGCCAGCACACCGACGTGGACCCGAGGAGGCTACACCTTC.

The chain combines TRBV5-1 with TRBJ1-4, with 9 bases fitting TRBD1. The V gene end was trimmed by 5 bases and the J gene end by 6 bases; junction bases not matched to a gene: 11. The CDR3 is 16 amino acids. The V gene's germline CDR1 is SGHRS and CDR2 YFSETQ. CDR3 nucleotides: TGCGCCAGCAGTAGAACAGGGGGCCCCACGGATGAAAAACTGTTTTTT. This translates into CASSRTGGPTDEKLFF.

The CDR3 DNA follows: TGTGCCAGCAGACGATACAGGGCCTCCTACGAGCAGTACTTC. Protein: CASRRYRASYEQYF. J is TRBJ2-7 and V is TRBV6-5; tentative D call: TRBD1 (6 bases). Germline V gene data show CDR1 as MNHEY and CDR2 as SVGAGI. The ends were cut back, 6 bases at V and 0 bases at J, with 12 bases in the middle. The CDR3 has 14 residues.

This chain uses TRBV9 with TRBJ1-4; a weak D match, TRBD1 (5 bases). From germline, CDR1 is SGDLS and CDR2 YYNGEE. V shed 4 bases and J shed 7 bases, with 17 bases lying between them. The CDR3 loop spans 15 amino acids. The CDR3 loop is CASSPLYGGGEKLFF. CDR3 coding DNA: TGTGCCAGCAGCCCTCTTTACGGGGGGGGTGAAAAACTGTTTTTT.

The rearrangement joins TRBV11-2 to TRBJ2-1; 11 positions agree with TRBD2. V lost 5 bases and J lost 5; bases outside the gene matches: 5. Germline V gives CDR1 SGHAT, CDR2 FQNNGV. This CDR3 has 15 amino acids. CDR3 protein: CASSQGTSGHNEQFF. The DNA of the CDR3 is TGTGCCAGCAGCCAAGGGACTAGCGGACACAATGAGCAGTTCTTC.

The chain joins TRBV3-1 (or the pseudogene TRBV3-2) to TRBJ2-3; no firm D call. The length of the CDR3 is 17 residues. Trimming shortened V by 1 base and J by 5 bases, and 19 bases separated the two germline ends. Per the germline V gene, CDR1 is LGHDT and CDR2 is YNNKEL (reference sequence). The CDR3 DNA follows: TGTGCCAGCAGCCAAGTGAGTTTCGGTCTTTCGGGAGATACGCAGTATTTT. This gives the protein CASSQVSFGLSGDTQYF.

The table lists this clone with a few counts. The J gene is TRBJ2-5, the V gene TRBV11-2; 9 bases fit TRBD2. J lost 9 bases, V lost 0 bases, and 8 bases had no gene match. The CDR3 has 15 amino acids. Per the germline V gene, CDR1 is SGHAT and CDR2 is FQNNGV. CDR3 in amino acids: CASSLDAGGLVAQYF. The CDR3, as DNA: TGTGCCAGCAGCTTAGACGCGGGAGGGCTGGTGGCCCAGTACTTC.